What follows are 28 T cell receptor beta chains derived from one specimen sequenced in a study of blood T cell repertoires in COVID-19. Method: immunoSEQ multiplex PCR; TCRdb's copy keeps in-frame clones and lacks some. The sample holds 210,000 or so clones; more than 70% are singletons and the top ten take about 3%. The source material was peripheral blood. The receptor set was obtained from a woman over 75 with active or convalescent COVID-19.

The CDR3 region has the DNA TGTGCCATCAGTGATCCCGGACAGGGGGGTATTTACACTGAAGCTTTCTTT. Translated, it gives CAISDPGQGGIYTEAFF. The genes are TRBV10-3 and TRBJ1-1; 10 bases fit TRBD1. The CDR3 spans 17 residues. V lost 3 bases to trimming and J lost 3 bases; unmatched junction nucleotides: 10. Germline values: CDR1 ENHRY, CDR2 SYGVKD.

CDR3 DNA sequence: TGTGCCAGCAGTTGGAGGAGAAGCAATCAGCCCCAGCATTTT. It translates to CASSWRRSNQPQHF. This rearrangement joins TRBV6-5 to TRBJ1-5; D remains ambiguous. Trimming removed 4 bases from V and 1 base from J, with 8 bases in between. CDR3 length: 14 amino acids. The germline gives CDR1 MNHEY, CDR2 SVGAGI.

The chain joins TRBV2 to TRBJ2-2, with 10 bases aligning to TRBD2. CDR1 is SNHLY and CDR2 is FYNNEI in the germline V gene. This CDR3 spans 15 amino acids. Germline trimming cut 7 bases from V and 7 bases from J; bases unmatched to any gene: 9. The CDR3 DNA reads as TGTGCCAGCAACGACCAGCGGGGGGGGATCGGGGAGCTGTTTTTT. It codes for CASNDQRGGIGELFF.

This clone was found once. The chain combines TRBV6-5 with TRBJ2-2, with unresolved D. V was clipped by 6 bases and J by 9 bases, with 11 bases between them. This CDR3 is 12 amino acids long. Germline V CDR1 and CDR2: MNHEY, SVGAGI. The DNA for the CDR3 is TGTGCCAGCAGACTACACGGCCGGGAGCTGTTTTTT. It codes for CASRLHGRELFF.

This clone turned up a few times. CDR3: CASSFTTVNTEAFF. CDR3 sequence (DNA): TGTGCCAGCAGCTTTACTACGGTGAACACTGAAGCTTTCTTT. The chain uses TRBV5-5 and TRBJ1-1, with unresolved D. This CDR3 region has 14 residues. Looked up from germline, CDR1 is SGHKS and CDR2 is YYEKEE (reference sequence). The V end lost 2 bases, the J end lost 0 bases, and 8 bases lay between the germline ends.

The sample holds one count of this clone. The chain joins TRBV2 to TRBJ2-5, with 9 bases aligning to TRBD1. Trimming removed 5 bases from V and 2 bases from J; junction bases left unmatched: 6. CDR1 is SNHLY, CDR2 FYNNEI, per germline. The CDR3 is 15 residues long. CDR3 sequence (DNA): TGTGCCAGCAGTCGGGGACAGGGAGAACAAGAGACCCAGTACTTC. Translated, it gives CASSRGQGEQETQYF. The whole variable domain, filled in from reference TRBV2 and TRBJ2-5, reads EPEVTQTPSHQVTQMGQEVILRCVPISNHLYFYWYRQILGQKVEFLVSFYNNEISEKSEIFDDQFSVERPDGSNFTLKIRSTKLEDSAMYFCASSRGQGEQETQYFGPGTRLLVL.

J is TRBJ1-5 and V is TRBV4-1; D remains ambiguous. The CDR3 has 15 amino acids. Germline lookup yields CDR1 MGHRA and CDR2 YSYEKL. V lost 0 bases, J lost 6 bases, and 12 bases lay in between. The CDR3, as DNA: TGCGCCAGCAGCCAAGAATCGATGGCTGGTCAGCCCCAGCATTTT. Its translation is CASSQESMAGQPQHF.

The chain carries TRBV9 and TRBJ2-1; D uncertain. This CDR3 has 16 amino acids. The V and J ends lost 4 bases and 5 bases respectively, with 19 bases between them. Germline loops: CDR1 SGDLS, CDR2 YYNGEE. CDR3: CASSTNPLPLDNEQFF. The CDR3 region has the DNA TGTGCCAGCAGCACCAACCCCCTCCCATTAGACAATGAGCAGTTCTTC.

This rearrangement joins TRBV27 to TRBJ1-6; D gene unclear. Looked up from germline, CDR1 is MNHEY and CDR2 is SMNVEV (reference sequence). The CDR3 is 16 residues long. The V end was cut by 3 bases, the J end by 7 bases, with 16 bases between. The CDR3 DNA reads TGTGCCAGCAGTTTTTCCCCGAGGGTCCGAAATTCACCCCTCCACTTT. Translated, it gives CASSFSPRVRNSPLHF.

V and J are TRBV5-1 and TRBJ2-3; TRBD2 aligns across 9 bases. The CDR3 spans 15 residues. CDR1 and CDR2 (germline): SGHRS, YFSETQ. The V gene end was trimmed by 4 bases and the J gene end by 4 bases; junction bases not matched to a gene: 7. The CDR3 nucleotides read TGCGCCAGCAGCGCGTCTAGCGGGGCGGCAGATACGCAGTATTTT. It codes for CASSASSGAADTQYF.

The CDR3 bases are TGTGCCAGCAGTTTACCGTGGGGGCGCGGCTATGGCTACACCTTC. It encodes CASSLPWGRGYGYTF. This chain joins TRBV28 and TRBJ1-2; TRBD1 is a possible D gene (6 bases). The CDR3 sequence is 15 residues long. Trimming shortened V by 2 bases and J by 4 bases, and 14 bases separated the two germline ends. Germline CDR1 and CDR2: MDHEN and SYDVKM.

J is TRBJ1-4 and V is TRBV15; 7 nucleotides match TRBD1. The CDR3 is 16 residues long. V lost 1 base, J lost 6 bases, and 8 bases stayed unmatched. The germline V gene has CDR1 LNHNV and CDR2 YYDKDF (reference sequence). This CDR3 reads CATSRVVRQGDEKLFF. The CDR3 DNA reads TGTGCCACCAGCAGAGTAGTGCGACAGGGCGATGAAAAACTGTTTTTT.

The chain has TRBV19 and TRBJ1-1; possible D gene TRBD1, 6 bases. The CDR3 spans 15 residues. The V gene's germline CDR1 is LNHDA and CDR2 SQIVND (reference sequence). Trimming took 7 bases from V and 1 from J, leaving 16 bases between them. CDR3 sequence (DNA): TGTGCCAGTACCCACAGGGCCATGGGGAACACTGAAGCTTTCTTT. Translation: CASTHRAMGNTEAFF.

This rearrangement joins TRBV28 to TRBJ2-1, with TRBD1 matching 8 bases. From germline, CDR1 is MDHEN and CDR2 SYDVKM. There are 16 residues in the CDR3. Losses at the gene ends were 5 bases for V and 3 bases for J; bases not matched to a gene: 9. CDR3 DNA: TGTGCCAGCAGTGGTCCAGGACAGGGTTTCTACAATGAGCAGTTCTTC. Its protein product is CASSGPGQGFYNEQFF.

The chain uses TRBV7-9 and TRBJ1-5, with D hard to call. Trimming shortened V by 1 base and J by 5 bases, and 6 bases separated the two germline ends. This CDR3 spans 13 amino acids. CDR1 is SEHNR, CDR2 FQNEAQ, per germline (reference sequence). The CDR3 loop is CASSLGEYQPQHF. The CDR3 DNA sequence: TGTGCCAGCAGCTTAGGAGAGTATCAGCCCCAGCATTTT.

This clone has only a few counts. V and J are TRBV5-1 and TRBJ2-2, with D perhaps matching TRBD2 (7 bases). Germline V gives CDR1 SGHRS, CDR2 YFSETQ. The CDR3 spans 14 residues. V lost 4 bases, J lost 3 bases, and 10 bases lay in between. The CDR3 loop is CASSGGAHTGELFF. CDR3 bases: TGCGCCAGCAGCGGGGGGGCCCACACCGGGGAGCTGTTTTTT.

The genes are TRBV7-2 and TRBJ1-5, with 8 nucleotides matching TRBD1. Per the germline V gene, CDR1 is SGHTA and CDR2 is FQGNSA. Trimming cost V 1 base and J 7 bases; bases outside gene matches: 6. The CDR3 totals 15 residues. CDR3 region: CASSLDRGETQPQHF. CDR3 sequence (DNA): TGTGCCAGCAGCTTAGACAGGGGGGAAACGCAGCCCCAGCATTTT.

The chain links TRBV28 to TRBJ2-7; a possible D gene is TRBD1 (6 bases). The CDR3 is 14 amino acids. V was trimmed by 6 bases and J by 2 bases, leaving 14 bases between them. CDR1 MDHEN and CDR2 SYDVKM come from the germline V gene. The CDR3 DNA reads as TGTGCCAGCAGGCGAACAGGGCCCACCTACGAGCAGTACTTC. This translates into CASRRTGPTYEQYF.

The CDR3 DNA sequence: TGTGCCAGCAGCGTTAGCGGATCTTCTGTGGATACGCAGTATTTT. Its translation: CASSVSGSSVDTQYF. V and J are TRBV5-4 and TRBJ2-3; D may be TRBD2 (6 bases). Germline V lookup: CDR1 SGHNT, CDR2 YYREEE (reference sequence). The CDR3 is 15 amino acids. Between the trimmed V and J ends, which lost 4 bases and 6 bases, there was a span of 18 bases. The full variable domain, with the rest looked up from reference TRBV5-4 and TRBJ2-3, is ETGVTQSPTHLIKTRGQQVTLRCSSQSGHNTVSWYQQALGQGPQFIFQYYREEENGRGNFPPRFSGLQFPNYSSELNVNALELDDSALYLCASSVSGSSVDTQYFGPGTRLTVL.

This clone was detected only a few times. The J gene is TRBJ1-3, the V gene TRBV2; D ambiguous. The CDR3 length is 15 residues. Trimming left V 1 base short and J 4 bases short, with 11 bases between. Germline V gene sequence: CDR1 SNHLY, CDR2 FYNNEI. The CDR3 protein is CASSEGDSGGNTIYF. The DNA for the CDR3 is TGTGCCAGCAGTGAAGGAGACTCCGGGGGAAACACCATATATTTT.

J is TRBJ2-7 and V is TRBV11-3, with 8 bases identical to TRBD1. The CDR3 totals 14 residues. Germline values: CDR1 SGHNT, CDR2 YENEEA. V dropped 6 bases and J dropped 2; count of bases not matched to a gene: 6. CDR3 residues: CASSRQGSTYEQYF. For the CDR3, the DNA is TGTGCCAGCAGTAGACAGGGGTCGACCTACGAGCAGTACTTC.

This chain joins TRBV9 and TRBJ1-2, with TRBD1 identical over 11 bases. This CDR3 region has 17 residues. The germline CDR1 and CDR2 sequences are SGDLS and YYNGEE. V lost 0 bases to trimming and J lost 8 bases; unmatched junction nucleotides: 12. CDR3 sequence reads: CASSVGLGGQGVEGYTF. The CDR3 coding sequence is TGTGCCAGCAGCGTAGGACTTGGGGGACAGGGGGTCGAAGGCTACACCTTC. Full variable domain (rest looked up from reference TRBV9 and TRBJ1-2): DSGVTQTPKHLITATGQRVTLRCSPRSGDLSVYWYQQSLDQGLQFLIQYYNGEERAKGNILERFSAQQFPDLHSELNLSSLELGDSALYFCASSVGLGGQGVEGYTFGSGTRLTVV.

The rearrangement links TRBV20-1 to TRBJ2-1; 8 nucleotides line up with TRBD2. The CDR3 spans 15 residues. V gave up 3 bases and J gave up 8 bases; unmatched junction bases: 12. The germline gives CDR1 DFQATT, CDR2 SNEGSKA (reference sequence). CDR3 region: CSASRLGGGFDEQFF. The CDR3, as DNA: TGCAGTGCTAGTAGACTCGGGGGGGGTTTCGATGAGCAGTTCTTC.

The chain carries TRBV11-2 and TRBJ1-6; D is unclear. The V end was cut by 5 bases, the J end by 11 bases, with 19 bases between. CDR3 length: 15 amino acids. Germline assignment: CDR1 SGHAT and CDR2 FQNNGV. The CDR3 loop is CASSTYTPLTTPLHF. The CDR3 DNA follows: TGTGCCAGCAGCACTTATACCCCCTTGACTACACCCCTCCACTTT.

This sequence joins TRBV2 and TRBJ1-2; tentatively, D is TRBD1 (5 bases). The V and J ends lost 6 bases and 2 bases respectively, with 16 bases between them. From germline, CDR1 is SNHLY and CDR2 FYNNEI. The CDR3 has 15 residues. CDR3 coding DNA: TGTGCCAGCAGGGAGTGGGGGGTAACCAACTATGGCTACACCTTC. It encodes CASREWGVTNYGYTF.

The chain has TRBV6-5 and TRBJ1-5, with TRBD1 matching 11 bases. The CDR3 contains 15 residues. In germline, CDR1 is MNHEY, CDR2 SVGAGI. V shed 5 bases and J 2 bases; nucleotides not matched to a gene: 2. CDR3 protein: CASSRTGGRNQPQHF. The CDR3 nucleotides are TGTGCCAGCAGTCGGACAGGGGGCCGCAATCAGCCCCAGCATTTT.

The chain combines TRBV19 with TRBJ1-4, with a weak D call TRBD1 (6 bases). CDR1 and CDR2 from the germline V gene are LNHDA and SQIVND (reference sequence). The V and J ends lost 8 bases and 7 bases respectively, with 14 bases between them. The CDR3 is 13 residues long. The CDR3 DNA reads as TGTGCCAGTTGCACAGGGCGGACTGAAAAACTGTTTTTT. Protein sequence: CASCTGRTEKLFF.

The chain links TRBV5-4 to TRBJ2-2; perhaps TRBD2 as D (6 bases). Trimming removed 5 bases at V and 4 bases at J, with 15 bases between. This CDR3 has 15 amino acids. Germline CDR1 SGHNT, CDR2 YYREEE (reference sequence). The CDR3 DNA reads as TGTGCCAGCAGGCAAAGTTTGGGGGGCACCGGGGAGCTGTTTTTT. It specifies CASRQSLGGTGELFF.